This TCR beta chain was identified during a study of cytomegalovirus exposure and HLA in healthy donors. The CDR3 totals 15 residues. Germline loops: CDR1 KGHSH, CDR2 LQKENI. V was cut by 3 bases and J by 4 bases, with 15 bases left in between. The PCR had 60 Vbeta and 13 Jbeta primers. Generated by immunoSEQ multiplex PCR, the TCRdb table keeps only in-frame clones and is missing some. The sample records about 59,000 clones, 83% being singletons. General study findings and limits: Analyses of presence and absence presupposed an approximately uniform sequencing depth across donors. Relative to equally common others, HLA-associated TCR beta chains showed greater clonal expansion in a later analysis. The study recorded fewer than 200 TCR beta chains that were cytomegalovirus-associated.

Worth noting for this clone: Its specificity is not known.

The sample consisted of PBMCs. This clonotype originated in a human donor in good health. The rearrangement uses TRBV18 and TRBJ1-1; no firm D call. DNA for the CDR3: TGTGCCAGCTCACCCGGTCCGGGGTTCGGCACTGAAGCTTTCTTT. It specifies CASSPGPGFGTEAFF.